These 24 T cell receptor beta chains were sequenced from one sample in a study of glioma-infiltrating T cells. Using RNA template, CDR3s of TCR alpha and beta were amplified with iRepertoire arm-PCR. TCRdb analysed the multiplex PCR reads with MiXCR anew, one entry per CDR3 protein. The sample contains a few hundred thousand distinct CDR3 sequences, 41% of which appear only once. Material: glioma tissue, nonneoplastic brain tissue, or PBMCs (not recorded which). All receptors come from a human donor with low-grade glioma or glioblastoma, undergoing nonglioma brain surgery, or in good health (not recorded which).

This chain joins TRBV6-1 and TRBJ2-7; 9 positions agree with TRBD2. The CDR3 runs to 13 residues. Per the germline V gene, CDR1 is MNHNS and CDR2 is SASEGT. Unmatched junction bases numbered 10, after V lost 10 bases and J lost 6 bases. The chain's CDR3 is CAIRGYSGGEQYF. In DNA form, the CDR3 reads TGTGCCATCAGGGGCTATAGCGGGGGCGAGCAGTACTTC.

The chain has TRBV5-6 and TRBJ2-3; perhaps TRBD1 as D (5 bases). Germline CDR1 is SGHDT and CDR2 is YYEEEE. V dropped 2 bases and J dropped 2 bases, with 15 bases sitting between them. The CDR3 runs 16 residues. The CDR3 loop is CASSFRVITYTDTQYF. In nucleotides, the CDR3 is TGTGCCAGCAGCTTCAGGGTGATCACCTACACAGATACGCAGTATTTT.

This clonotype was observed a handful of times. The gene calls are TRBV6-5 and TRBJ1-1; D not certain. Per germline, CDR1 MNHEY and CDR2 SVGAGI. The ends were cut back, 3 bases at V and 4 bases at J, with 21 bases in the middle. CDR3 size: 17 residues. The CDR3 coding sequence is TGTGCCAGCAGTTATTCAGTACAGAGGGTTGTGGGCACTGAAGCTTTCTTT. Encoded protein: CASSYSVQRVVGTEAFF.

Ten or more counts support this clonotype. J is TRBJ2-7 and V is TRBV6-5; D might be TRBD1 (6 bases). Germline CDR1 and CDR2: MNHEY and SVGAGI. The V and J ends lost 2 bases and 4 bases respectively, with 9 bases between them. The CDR3 is 13 residues long. The CDR3 nucleotides read TGTGCCAGCAGTTACGGGGGCTTTTACGAGCAGTACTTC. Amino acids: CASSYGGFYEQYF.

To note about this clonotype: A much larger clone differs by one base, so this may be a read error. The chain couples TRBV27 to TRBJ2-2; unclear D gene. V lost 3 bases and J 0 bases, leaving 14 bases between the germline ends. The CDR3 has 17 amino acids. Germline V gene lookup returns CDR1 MNHEY and CDR2 SMNVEV (reference sequence). The CDR3 is CASSFGRSIPNTGELFF. The DNA of the CDR3 is TGTGCCAGCAGTTTTGGCAGGAGCATACCGAACACCGGGGAGCTGTTTTTT.

This clonotype was seen many times. This chain connects TRBV20-1 to TRBJ2-7, with 7 bases that match TRBD2. CDR1 DFQATT and CDR2 SNEGSKA come from the germline V gene (reference sequence). Germline trimming cut 0 bases from V and 0 bases from J; bases unmatched to any gene: 8. The CDR3 loop spans 16 amino acids. This chain's CDR3 is CSARDPAGAPSYEQYF. The CDR3, as DNA: TGCAGTGCTAGAGATCCGGCGGGAGCCCCCTCCTACGAGCAGTACTTC.

With respect to this clonotype: A single base separates this from a much larger clone, so it may be a read error. The CDR3 ends on some other residue instead of the conserved phenylalanine or tryptophan, so this is likely a read error. This rearrangement joins TRBV28 to TRBJ2-7; no clear D gene. V dropped 7 bases and J dropped 1 base, with 11 bases sitting between them. This CDR3 region has 13 residues. Germline V lookup: CDR1 MDHEN, CDR2 SYDVKM. The CDR3 DNA is TGTGCCAGCACTGGGTTCGGTTCCTACGAGCAGTACCTC. Translated: CASTGFGSYEQYL.

This clonotype has only a few counts. The chain links TRBV7-2 to TRBJ2-5; TRBD2 is a possible D gene (6 bases). This CDR3 has 14 amino acids. The germline V and J ends were trimmed by 5 bases and 3 bases, with 13 bases remaining between them. Germline V gene lookup returns CDR1 SGHTA and CDR2 FQGNSA. CDR3 coding DNA: TGTGCCAGCAGCCTGGCGTGGGGGGAAGAGACCCAGTACTTC. Residues: CASSLAWGEETQYF.

The chain combines TRBV2 with TRBJ1-1; D remains ambiguous. The CDR3 is 13 residues long. Trimming took 7 bases from V and 4 from J, leaving 13 bases between them. CDR1 is SNHLY, CDR2 FYNNEI, per germline. CDR3 nucleotide sequence: TGTGCCAGCAAAGAGGAAGTGATCACTGAAGCTTTCTTT. Amino acid sequence: CASKEEVITEAFF.

J is TRBJ2-3 and V is TRBV18; D is unclear. The J call is in doubt because the DNA end fits TRBJ2-5 better. The CDR3 is 15 residues long. Germline V CDR1 and CDR2: KGHSH, LQKENI. The CDR3 reads CASSPPETTQETQYF. The CDR3 DNA is TGTGCCAGCTCACCACCCGAGACCACTCAAGAGACCCAGTACTTC.

This clonotype was counted at least ten times. The chain combines TRBV27 with TRBJ2-7, with 9 bases fitting TRBD1. The CDR3 is 14 residues long. Germline lookup yields CDR1 MNHEY and CDR2 SMNVEV (reference sequence). Germline trimming cut 6 bases from V and 5 bases from J; bases unmatched to any gene: 8. The CDR3 nucleotides read TGTGCCAGCAGCCTCTTACAGGGGGCTCACGAGCAGTACTTC. Translation gives CASSLLQGAHEQYF.

V usage is TRBV10-3 and J usage is TRBJ1-5, with TRBD1 matching over 12 bases. Germline V CDR1 and CDR2: ENHRY, SYGVKD. J was trimmed by 3 bases and V by 5 bases; bases with no gene match: 2. This CDR3 is 15 amino acids long. CDR3 nucleotide sequence: TGTGCCATCAGTAGGGACAGGGGGCACAATCAGCCCCAGCATTTT. Translation: CAISRDRGHNQPQHF.

The chain recombines TRBV27 with TRBJ2-7, with 8 bases fitting TRBD1. The J call may be wrong; the DNA end is better matched by TRBJ2-1. The CDR3 spans 15 residues. Germline V gene sequence: CDR1 MNHEY, CDR2 SMNVEV (reference sequence). The DNA for the CDR3 is TGTGCCAGCAGTTCGTACAGGGGGGCTTCCTATGAGCAGTTCTTC. It encodes CASSSYRGASYEQFF.

Worth noting for this clonotype: With a much larger clone just one base away, this may be a read error. The CDR3 DNA reads as TGTGCCAGCAGCTTGCATTTTCACGGGGAAGGAGGCTACACCTTC. Encoded protein: CASSLHFHGEGGYTF. The chain has TRBV7-8 and TRBJ1-2; D unclear. The CDR3 sequence is 15 residues long. Per the germline V gene, CDR1 is SGHVS and CDR2 is FQNEAQ. The V and J ends lost 3 bases and 8 bases respectively, with 19 bases between them.

There are a few counts of this clonotype. The chain carries TRBV2 and TRBJ1-5; D is unresolved. This CDR3 contains 14 residues. The V gene lost 0 bases and the J gene lost 5 bases, with 8 bases spanning the gap. CDR1 and CDR2 from the germline V gene are SNHLY and FYNNEI. The CDR3 here is CASSEASRDQPQHF. In nucleotides, the CDR3 is TGTGCCAGCAGTGAAGCGAGTAGGGATCAGCCCCAGCATTTT.

The CDR3 loop reads CASSRRPGLAEKLFF. CDR3 sequence (DNA): TGCGCCAGCAGCCGGCGTCCAGGATTGGCGGAAAAACTGTTTTTT. This chain joins TRBV4-3 and TRBJ1-4; unclear D gene. V lost 4 bases and J 8 bases, leaving 17 bases between the germline ends. The CDR3 runs 15 residues. Germline V lookup: CDR1 LGHNA, CDR2 YSLEER.

This clonotype showed up many times. The genes are TRBV27 and TRBJ2-1, with 11 bases identical to TRBD2. The CDR3 consists of 14 residues. The germline V gene encodes CDR1 MNHEY and CDR2 SMNVEV (reference sequence). The trim removed 5 bases at V and 6 bases at J, leaving 3 bases unmatched. In nucleotides, the CDR3 is TGTGCCAGCAGTGTAGCGGGAGGGCGCAATGAGCAGTTCTTC. Translated: CASSVAGGRNEQFF.

This clonotype was picked up a small number of times. The chain has TRBV20-1 and TRBJ2-5; 8 bases are shared with TRBD1. This CDR3 region has 13 residues. The J segment lost 5 bases and the V segment lost 6 bases, leaving 8 bases of the junction unmatched. The germline V gene encodes CDR1 DFQATT and CDR2 SNEGSKA (reference sequence). The DNA for the CDR3 is TGCAGTGCACATGGACAGGGTGGGGAGACCCAGTACTTC. This gives the protein CSAHGQGGETQYF.

The chain links TRBV28 to TRBJ2-1; D is undetermined. This CDR3 has 14 amino acids. Between the trimmed V and J ends, which lost 6 bases and 0 bases, there was a span of 9 bases. The germline V gene encodes CDR1 MDHEN and CDR2 SYDVKM. As DNA, the CDR3 is TGTGCCAGCAGAGGGATGAGCTCCTACAATGAGCAGTTCTTC. This sequence encodes CASRGMSSYNEQFF.

This clonotype was counted at least ten times. The chain employs TRBV6-5 and TRBJ2-3, with TRBD1 as a possible D gene (6 bases). V lost 2 bases, J lost 2 bases, and 11 bases lay in between. The CDR3 contains 15 residues. CDR1 and CDR2 from the germline V gene are MNHEY and SVGAGI. The CDR3 spells CASSYGGPHTDTQYF. CDR3 DNA: TGTGCCAGCAGTTACGGGGGCCCTCACACAGATACGCAGTATTTT.

This sequence joins TRBV7-9 and TRBJ1-1; no firm D call. The CDR3 loop spans 14 amino acids. Germline V gene sequence: CDR1 SEHNR, CDR2 FQNEAQ (reference sequence). V lost 1 base and J 0 bases, leaving 6 bases between the germline ends. This chain's CDR3 is CASSLEQMNTEAFF. CDR3 in DNA: TGTGCCAGCAGCTTAGAACAGATGAACACTGAAGCTTTCTTT.

This sequence joins TRBV6-2 or TRBV6-3 and TRBJ1-1, with TRBD1 matching 12 bases. Germline lookup yields CDR1 MNHEY and CDR2 SVGEGT. J was trimmed by 6 bases and V by 4 bases; bases with no gene match: 3. The CDR3 sequence is 14 residues long. For the CDR3, the DNA is TGTGCCAGCAGTTGGGACAGGGGGCAGGCTGAAGCTTTCTTT. Protein: CASSWDRGQAEAFF.

This clonotype was seen many times. The chain has TRBV20-1 and TRBJ1-3, with D uncertain. The ends were cut back, 4 bases at V and 0 bases at J, with 10 bases in the middle. Germline V lookup: CDR1 DFQATT, CDR2 SNEGSKA (reference sequence). This CDR3 is built from 14 residues. This chain's CDR3 is CSATALNSGNTIYF. The CDR3 nucleotides read TGCAGTGCTACGGCACTCAACTCTGGAAACACCATATATTTT.

In the case of this clonotype: Compared with germline, one end of the junction differs, possibly owing to a read error. The rearrangement links TRBV7-9 to TRBJ2-3; D possibly matches TRBD1 or TRBD2 (5 bases each). Germline values: CDR1 SEHNR, CDR2 FQNEAQ (reference sequence). CDR3 length: 16 residues. CDR3 residues: CASSQRGGVGADTQYF. In nucleotides, the CDR3 is TGCGCCAGCAGCCAACGCGGAGGAGTGGGGGCAGATACGCAGTATTTT.